Shown below are 11 T cell receptor beta chains from a single sample sequenced in a study of blood T cell repertoires in COVID-19. Sequencing used immunoSEQ multiplex PCR; TCRdb keeps in-frame clones, though not all of them. The data hold around 170,000 clones, with about 74% observed a single time. The sequenced sample consisted of peripheral blood. The receptors stem from an elderly woman with acute or convalescent COVID-19.

The CDR3 region is CASRPTSYTGELFF. CDR3 DNA sequence: TGTGCCAGCAGACCTACTAGTTACACCGGGGAGCTGTTTTTT. The J gene is TRBJ2-2, the V gene TRBV2, with D maybe TRBD2 (5 bases). CDR1 SNHLY and CDR2 FYNNEI come from the germline V gene. CDR3 length equals 14 residues. The ends were cut back, 6 bases at V and 3 bases at J, with 11 bases in the middle.

The chain couples TRBV28 to TRBJ2-7, with 7 nucleotides matching TRBD1. Germline lookup yields CDR1 MDHEN and CDR2 SYDVKM. V dropped 2 bases and J dropped 7; count of bases not matched to a gene: 8. The CDR3 consists of 14 residues. For the CDR3, the DNA is TGTGCCAGCAGTTTAGGGGCGACAGGGCGTGAGCAGTACTTC. Protein: CASSLGATGREQYF.

This chain joins TRBV11-2 and TRBJ1-6; D is possibly TRBD1 (6 bases). Germline lookup yields CDR1 SGHAT and CDR2 FQNNGV. V was clipped by 4 bases and J by 10 bases, with 8 bases between them. This CDR3 region has 12 residues. The CDR3: CASSSRGSPLHF. The CDR3 DNA reads TGTGCCAGCAGCTCCAGGGGATCACCCCTCCACTTT.

V gene TRBV28 combines with J gene TRBJ1-5; 8 bases line up with TRBD1. There are 16 residues in the CDR3. Germline loops: CDR1 MDHEN, CDR2 SYDVKM. V lost 7 bases and J lost 0; bases outside the gene matches: 8. The CDR3, as DNA: TGTGCCAGCAATTCCCCGGACAGGGATAGCAATCAGCCCCAGCATTTT. It encodes CASNSPDRDSNQPQHF.

The chain has TRBV11-2 and TRBJ2-1; TRBD1 might be the D (7 bases). Germline values: CDR1 SGHAT, CDR2 FQNNGV. Trimming cost V 4 bases and J 4 bases, with 17 bases left between them. This CDR3 is 16 amino acids long. The DNA for the CDR3 is TGTGCCAGCAGCTCCTTTAGGGGGCGGGATTACAATGAGCAGTTCTTC. It specifies CASSSFRGRDYNEQFF.

The V gene is TRBV11-2, the J gene TRBJ2-1, with D possibly TRBD2 on 5 matching bases. V was shortened by 0 bases and J by 4 bases, with 7 bases between the two germline ends. The CDR3 is made up of 14 amino acids. The germline V gene encodes CDR1 SGHAT and CDR2 FQNNGV. Here the CDR3 reads CASSLERAYNEQFF. In DNA form, the CDR3 reads TGTGCCAGCAGCTTAGAGCGGGCGTACAATGAGCAGTTCTTC.

The sample holds a few counts of this clone. This sequence joins TRBV20-1 and TRBJ2-7; D is undetermined. Per germline, CDR1 DFQATT and CDR2 SNEGSKA (reference sequence). Trimming removed 3 bases at V and 3 bases at J, with 9 bases between. CDR3 length: 12 residues. CDR3 sequence reads: CSASWQNYEQYF. CDR3 DNA: TGCAGTGCTAGTTGGCAAAACTACGAGCAGTACTTC.

This clone was observed once. J is TRBJ2-7 and V is TRBV28; the match to TRBD1 covers 7 bases. V shed 5 bases and J 0 bases; nucleotides not matched to a gene: 7. Germline V lookup: CDR1 MDHEN, CDR2 SYDVKM. This CDR3 is 15 amino acids long. The chain's CDR3 is CASSGGTGVSYEQYF. The CDR3 region has the DNA TGTGCCAGCAGTGGTGGTACAGGGGTCTCCTACGAGCAGTACTTC.

This clone was seen just once. The chain uses TRBV6-5 and TRBJ1-2; D is unclear. The CDR3 runs 14 residues. Germline V gene lookup returns CDR1 MNHEY and CDR2 SVGAGI. The ends were cut back, 0 bases at V and 3 bases at J, with 8 bases in the middle. As DNA, the CDR3 is TGTGCCAGCAGTTACTCGTCGGGATACTATGGCTACACCTTC. Residues: CASSYSSGYYGYTF.

The CDR3 region is CASSQGALGSYNEQFF. The CDR3, as DNA: TGTGCCAGCAGCCAGGGGGCCCTGGGCTCCTACAATGAGCAGTTCTTC. The chain uses TRBV3-1 (or the pseudogene TRBV3-2) and TRBJ2-1, with D possibly TRBD1 on 6 matching bases. CDR3 length: 16 amino acids. Germline V gene lookup returns CDR1 LGHDT and CDR2 YNNKEL (reference sequence). Trimming removed 3 bases at V and 0 bases at J, with 12 bases between.

The chain links TRBV29-1 to TRBJ2-7; 13 positions match TRBD2. Germline V gene sequence: CDR1 SQVTM, CDR2 ANQGSEA. V shed 5 bases and J 0 bases; nucleotides not matched to a gene: 7. CDR3 size: 16 residues. The CDR3 is CSVIGTSGIFSYEQYF. The DNA of the CDR3 is TGCAGCGTTATTGGGACTAGCGGGATCTTCTCCTACGAGCAGTACTTC.